This T cell receptor (beta chain) derives from a study of blood T cell repertoires in COVID-19. The wider study: The analysed material was cDNA or gDNA that came from T cells, B-cell-depleted T cells, or PBMCs.

This clone was picked up one time. Here immunoSEQ multiplex PCR was the method, and the copy in TCRdb shows in-frame clones only, minus some. The repertoire holds about 250,000 clones, with around 90% as singletons. Germline CDR1 KGHSH, CDR2 LQKENI. This CDR3 comprises 15 residues. V was pared by 2 bases and J by 3 bases, with 1 base of the junction left unmatched. This TCR was recovered from a man older than 75 with acute or convalescent COVID-19. Sequencing input: peripheral blood. The chain recombines TRBV18 with TRBJ2-1; the match to TRBD1 covers 10 bases. The DNA for the CDR3 is TGTGCCAGCTCACCAGGACAGGGGGGCTACAATGAGCAGTTCTTC. Amino acid sequence: CASSPGQGGYNEQFF.